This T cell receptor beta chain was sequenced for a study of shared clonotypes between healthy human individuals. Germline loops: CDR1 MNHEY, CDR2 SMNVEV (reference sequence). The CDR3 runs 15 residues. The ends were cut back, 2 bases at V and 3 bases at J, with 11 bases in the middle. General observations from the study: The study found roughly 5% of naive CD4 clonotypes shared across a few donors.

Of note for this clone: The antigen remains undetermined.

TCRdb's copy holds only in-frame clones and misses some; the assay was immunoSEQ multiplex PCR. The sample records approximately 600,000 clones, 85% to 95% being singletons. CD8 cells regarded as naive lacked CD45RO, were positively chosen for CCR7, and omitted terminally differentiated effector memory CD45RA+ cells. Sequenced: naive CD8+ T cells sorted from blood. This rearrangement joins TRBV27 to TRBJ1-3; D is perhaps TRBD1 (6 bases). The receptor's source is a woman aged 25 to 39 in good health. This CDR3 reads CASSLIGGHGNTIYF. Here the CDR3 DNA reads TGTGCCAGCAGTTTAATCGGGGGCCATGGAAACACCATATATTTT.